The 7 T cell receptor beta chains reported below all come from one sample, sequenced in a study of control samples from healthy donors and cancer patients. The data were produced by immunoSEQ multiplex PCR, yet TCRdb's version contains in-frame clones alone and is incomplete. Seen here are some 130,000 clones, 88% observed once, and the top ten hold roughly 3.2%. The sample consisted of blood. The source is a middle-aged man in good health.

The chain employs TRBV19 and TRBJ1-4; D gene unclear. The germline CDR1 and CDR2 sequences are LNHDA and SQIVND (reference sequence). The CDR3 has 15 residues. V lost 3 bases and J lost 6, with 14 bases in between. CDR3 loop: CASSIGGLWDEKLFF. Here the CDR3 DNA reads TGTGCCAGTAGTATCGGAGGACTCTGGGATGAAAAACTGTTTTTT.

V is TRBV4-3 and J is TRBJ2-7, with D tentatively TRBD2 (5 bases). Per the germline V gene, CDR1 is LGHNA and CDR2 is YSLEER. V gave up 0 bases and J gave up 0 bases, with 9 bases separating them. CDR3 length: 15 residues. This CDR3 is CASSQEGGASYEQYF. CDR3 bases: TGCGCCAGCAGCCAAGAAGGAGGAGCCTCCTACGAGCAGTACTTC.

This clone was picked up one time. This CDR3 is CASTPGRPTDTQYF. The CDR3 bases are TGCGCCAGCACCCCCGGGCGCCCCACAGATACGCAGTATTTT. V is TRBV5-1 and J is TRBJ2-3; the D is unclear. This CDR3 contains 14 residues. V lost 6 bases to trimming and J lost 2 bases, with 13 bases between them. Germline V gene sequence: CDR1 SGHRS, CDR2 YFSETQ.

CDR3 protein: CSVRGAGGDTQYF. DNA of the CDR3: TGCAGCGTCAGAGGCGCGGGGGGTGATACGCAGTATTTT. The chain has TRBV29-1 and TRBJ2-3; 8 positions match TRBD2. The germline CDR1 and CDR2 sequences are SQVTM and ANQGSEA. After removal of 6 bases from V and 6 bases from J, the junction contained 8 bases not matched to a gene. The CDR3 is made up of 13 amino acids.

The gene calls are TRBV5-4 and TRBJ1-6; 11 bases align to TRBD1. CDR3 length: 14 residues. V lost 4 bases and J lost 9; bases outside the gene matches: 3. Germline-derived CDR1 and CDR2 are SGHNT and YYREEE (reference sequence). The CDR3 bases are TGTGCCAGCAGCCCCGGACAGGGGGCTTCACCCCTCCACTTT. It translates to CASSPGQGASPLHF.

The CDR3 loop reads CATSPGGPVYTF. The DNA of the CDR3 is TGTGCCACCAGCCCGGGGGGTCCGGTCTACACCTTC. The chain employs TRBV24-1 and TRBJ1-2, with D tentatively TRBD1 (5 bases). The CDR3 extends over 12 amino acids. The germline CDR1 and CDR2 sequences are KGHDR and SFDVKD. Trimming took off 7 bases at V and 10 bases at J, with 15 bases between the two ends.

The J gene is TRBJ1-5, the V gene TRBV7-2, with D perhaps matching TRBD1 (5 bases). Germline V CDR1 and CDR2: SGHTA, FQGNSA. The CDR3 runs 15 residues. Deletions cut 2 bases from V and 0 bases from J, with 8 bases between. The CDR3 reads CASSLRGNSNQPQHF. The DNA for the CDR3 is TGTGCCAGCAGCTTACGGGGGAATAGCAATCAGCCCCAGCATTTT.